The subject of this entry is one T cell receptor beta chain. Its antigen is still unknown. No much larger clone is present one base from it, and per-base qualities are unavailable. The data originate from a study of blood T cell repertoires in COVID-19 (dated by TCRdb to 2020 to 2022). Regarding the study in general: Samples covering the acute and convalescent phases of COVID-19 were provided by collaborators in the United States, Italy and Spain. The prospective study material was composed of cDNA or gDNA derived from T cells, B-cell-depleted T cells, or PBMCs. Deeply sampled blood TCRbeta repertoires from subjects exposed to, actively infected with, or recovered from COVID-19 were included in the dataset. The repertoires were made available in a free public database intended to serve as a resource for research on the immune response to SARS-CoV-2. The samples were drawn from the first 160 participants of the ongoing ImmuneRACE study and from over 950 subjects provided by 6 global collaborators. Nearly every sample came with metadata listing a de-identified subject ID, COVID-19 status, age in years and sex. HLA class I and class II types, where available, came from metadata supplied by the sample provider rather than from assay-based typing. General study outcomes and caveats: The quantity of clinical and demographic metadata differed by source and by participant and was supplied without curation.

CDR1 and CDR2 (SGHTS, YDEGEE) derive from the germline V gene. The CDR3 starts with the cysteine, ends with the phenylalanine, and has 16 residues. Only CDR3 DNA remains: 48 bases, in frame from the first base. V is clipped by 4 bases and J by 2 bases, and the sequence between their germline boundaries is 19 bases long. Samples from volunteer blood donors who had recovered from COVID-19 were contributed by a second Seattle source. Collaborating institutions collected whole blood in K2EDTA tubes following their own protocols. Collaborator samples were shipped for TCRbeta analysis as frozen whole blood, isolated PBMCs, or DNA extracted from either sample type. TCRbeta CDR3 regions were amplified from genomic DNA using the immunoSEQ Assay, a bias-controlled multiplex PCR. For the original study's pipeline: Nucleated cell counts per sample were estimated from amplification of reference gene primers within the assay. To quantify the absolute abundance of each unique TCRbeta CDR3 rearrangement, sequence reads were collapsed and filtered. For each sample, productive Simpson clonality was calculated by taking the square root of Simpson's diversity index across productive rearrangements. TCRdb carries this immuneACCESS record with in-frame sequences only. Its versions omit some clonotypes, under half of them owing to an unresolved V gene in the studies checked, with the rest unexplained. Clonal size and the V and J genes are those of that table, whereas D and trimming came from the DNA. Within this sample are 150,000 to 200,000 clones, with 80% to 90% of them counted one time only. Around 1.9% of the sample lies in the top ten.

The chain uses TRBV5-8 and TRBJ2-7, with no reliable assignment of the D segment. The origin of this receptor is a man between 18 and 29 years old who had recovered from COVID-19. Input material: peripheral blood. In nucleotide form, the sequence is TGTGCCAGCAGCCCCTCTTGGGCCGCCGGCACCTACGAGCAGTACTTC. It is translated as CASSPSWAAGTYEQYF.